What follows is one T cell receptor beta chain and its context. What this receptor recognizes is not known. Per-base quality was not reported, and no clone a single base away is much larger than it. The sample is drawn from a study of blood T cells in healthy people across ages (dated by TCRdb to between 2014 and 2017). Regarding the study in general: In model experiments, template switching captured about one uniquely barcoded TCR beta cDNA molecule for every two T cells. To track age-related changes in TCR beta repertoire diversity, the study relied on deep sequencing normalized with unique cDNA molecular identifiers. The donors were divided into four age groups: young (average around 15 years), middle-aged (approximately 39), aged (approximately 64) and long-lived (82). Donors of different ages were randomly distributed across sequencing lanes to avoid experimental bias. For two donors (one aged 18 to 30 and one aged 80 or older), the study analyzed two additional independent replicas of 1 million unique cDNA reads from the same blood draw.

Library preparation used 5' RACE. The sequencer listed for this sample is Illumina HiSeq 2500. A second PCR of roughly 6 to 11 cycles was performed with a sample-barcoded 5' primer and a J-beta primer mix. A unique molecular identifier was introduced onto each TCR beta cDNA molecule by a template-switch 5' adaptor carrying 12 random nucleotides. At least 3 million CDR3-containing paired-end reads were obtained from each sample. The Mint cDNA synthesis kit, primed by a TRBC-specific oligonucleotide, was used to synthesize first-strand cDNA from all RNA. Following uracil-DNA glycosylase treatment, all cDNA underwent a first 18-cycle PCR with the universal primers M1SS and BC2_uni_R. On the study's bioinformatics: Each sample was normalized by randomly selecting 1 million high-quality reads, each carrying a distinct molecular identifier. Instead of being binned into consensus sequences, reads with shared molecular identifiers were discarded. CDR3 identification, clonotype clustering and error correction used MiTCR with a Q25 quality threshold and the strictest error-elimination algorithm. Lower-bound total TCR beta diversity was estimated with a nonparametric unseen species model using Euler transformation. TCRdb trimmed the raw reads at Q25, called clones with MiXCR and kept productive beta chains. A single entry per CDR3 protein holds the most common genes and DNA from its merged rows. The authors' filters were not applied to this entry. This sample holds more than 800,000 distinct CDR3 sequences; 29% were observed only once. The ten largest account for 15% to 20% of the sample.

Systemically healthy Caucasian individuals from Russia, some 36 in total and aged roughly 6 to 100 years, were included as donors. Approximately 9 milliliters of peripheral blood were collected from each donor into EDTA-treated Vacutainer tubes. PBMCs were isolated by Ficoll-Paque density-gradient centrifugation, with at least 7 million obtained per sample. Total RNA was extracted from PBMCs with Trizol reagent, with at least 5 micrograms obtained per sample. For every donor, flow cytometry on a PBMC aliquot measured the percentage of naive CD45RAhigh/CD27high T cells. V is pared back by 0 bases and J by 4 bases, with 12 bases lying between the germline termini. CDR1 and CDR2 are drawn from the germline V gene (reference sequence): LGHDT, YNNKEL. The CDR3 has 15 amino acids, counting the end cysteine and phenylalanine. CDR3 DNA is the only sequence kept; it has 45 bases, read in frame from the first base.

The study at large found these results: Conclusive comparison of naive and antigen-experienced compartments was prevented by the profiling of bulk unsorted PBMCs. The long-lived group showed more naive CD4+ T cells, fewer expanded clones and increased TCR diversity than the aged group, suggesting age selection. Because donor CMV infection status was unknown, age-related changes in expanded clonotypes were potentially confounded. As age increased, observed TCR beta diversity per million T cells dropped in a roughly linear way, and a significant reduction was already evident by age 40. Estimates of total diversity based on one million sequenced T cells were considered lower bounds and underestimates. A strong correlation was found between observed TCR beta diversity and the percentage of naive T cells measured by flow cytometry.

The receptor comes from a woman over 75 in good health. The rearrangement combines TRBV3-1 with TRBJ1-2; no D gene is confidently identified. Sequenced material: blood. The CDR3 loop reads CASSQDRGQCYGYTF. The DNA reads as follows: TGTGCCAGCAGCCAAGATAGAGGGCAGTGCTATGGCTACACCTTC.